These T cell receptor beta chains were read from a single sample in a study of T cell responses to AZD1222 COVID-19 vaccine. This table comes from immunoSEQ multiplex PCR, and its TCRdb copy is limited to in-frame clones, with some not included. The sample consists of about 180,000 clones, about 93% of them appearing once. The source material was peripheral blood, sampled 28 days after the second AZD1222 dose. The receptors derive from an adult who received the AZD1222 COVID-19 vaccine. The CDR3 runs from the conserved cysteine through the conserved F or W. Each record gives: clone size, V gene, D gene, J gene, CDR3 DNA, CDR3 protein. D genes are given only for firm matches. Where a row states a size, it is once, few, many or the class of an expanded clone; other rows omit it.

clone size: -; V gene: TRBV7-7; D gene: -; J gene: TRBJ2-5; CDR3 DNA: TGTGCCAGCAGCTTAGCGGGGGGTGAGACCCAGTACTTC; CDR3 protein: CASSLAGGETQYF
clone size: -; V gene: TRBV5-6; D gene: -; J gene: TRBJ1-2; CDR3 DNA: TGTGCCAGCAGCCCGGGTCCTGGGGGCTATGGCTACACCTTC; CDR3 protein: CASSPGPGGYGYTF
clone size: -; V gene: TRBV9; D gene: -; J gene: TRBJ2-5; CDR3 DNA: TGTGCCAGCAGCGTATCTTTGTACCAAGAGACCCAGTACTTC; CDR3 protein: CASSVSLYQETQYF
clone size: -; V gene: TRBV4-1; D gene: -; J gene: TRBJ1-5; CDR3 DNA: TGCGCCAGCAGCCAAGAGGGGTTCGGCCTAGGGAATCAGCCCCAGCATTTT; CDR3 protein: CASSQEGFGLGNQPQHF
clone size: -; V gene: TRBV27; D gene: TRBD1; J gene: TRBJ1-6; CDR3 DNA: TGTGCCAGCAGCCGACAGGGGGCGTATTCACCCCTCCACTTT; CDR3 protein: CASSRQGAYSPLHF
clone size: -; V gene: TRBV11-2; D gene: -; J gene: TRBJ1-1; CDR3 DNA: TGTGCCAGCAGCCATGCCAATCCCGGGGCTTTCTTT; CDR3 protein: CASSHANPGAFF
clone size: -; V gene: TRBV7-2; D gene: -; J gene: TRBJ2-1; CDR3 DNA: TGTGCCAGCAGCTTGGGGTTTAGCTCCTACAATGAGCAGTTCTTC; CDR3 protein: CASSLGFSSYNEQFF
clone size: -; V gene: TRBV19; D gene: -; J gene: TRBJ1-5; CDR3 DNA: TGTGCCAGTAGAAGGAATTTTGATGGCAATCAGCCCCAGCATTTT; CDR3 protein: CASRRNFDGNQPQHF
clone size: -; V gene: TRBV10-3; D gene: TRBD1; J gene: TRBJ1-5; CDR3 DNA: TGTGCCATCAGTCCAACGACAGGGGCAGATCAGCCCCAGCATTTT; CDR3 protein: CAISPTTGADQPQHF
clone size: -; V gene: TRBV2; D gene: -; J gene: TRBJ1-4; CDR3 DNA: TGTGCCAGCCAGAGGGGACTGCTCCAGTTTAATGAAAAACTGTTTTTT; CDR3 protein: CASQRGLLQFNEKLFF
clone size: -; V gene: TRBV11-1; D gene: -; J gene: TRBJ1-2; CDR3 DNA: TGTGCCAGCAGCTCCTCACGGGGCTATGGCTACACCTTC; CDR3 protein: CASSSSRGYGYTF
clone size: -; V gene: TRBV18; D gene: -; J gene: TRBJ2-3; CDR3 DNA: TGTGCCAGCTCACCCAGGGGCTCAAGCACAGATACGCAGTATTTT; CDR3 protein: CASSPRGSSTDTQYF
clone size: -; V gene: TRBV3-1/TRBV3-2; D gene: -; J gene: TRBJ1-2; CDR3 DNA: TGTGCCAGCAGCCACACGGGGCGCATATATGGCTACACCTTC; CDR3 protein: CASSHTGRIYGYTF
clone size: -; V gene: TRBV6-1; D gene: TRBD1; J gene: TRBJ1-2; CDR3 DNA: TGTGCCAGCAGTGAAGACGGGACAGAATATGGCTACACCTTC; CDR3 protein: CASSEDGTEYGYTF
clone size: -; V gene: TRBV7-6; D gene: -; J gene: TRBJ1-6; CDR3 DNA: TGTGCCAGCAGCTTAGCAGATAATTCACCCCTCCACTTT; CDR3 protein: CASSLADNSPLHF
clone size: -; V gene: TRBV7-2; D gene: -; J gene: TRBJ2-7; CDR3 DNA: TGTGCCAGCATCCTCGAAGGGACTTCACCATTAGGATACGAGCAGTACTTC; CDR3 protein: CASILEGTSPLGYEQYF
clone size: -; V gene: TRBV9; D gene: TRBD1; J gene: TRBJ1-2; CDR3 DNA: TGTGCCAGCAGCGTAGGCGGGACAGATTATGGCTACACCTTC; CDR3 protein: CASSVGGTDYGYTF
clone size: few; V gene: TRBV5-5; D gene: -; J gene: TRBJ2-2; CDR3 DNA: TGTGCCAGCAGCTTGGCATTCGGAACACCGGAGCTGTTTTTT; CDR3 protein: CASSLAFGTPELFF
clone size: -; V gene: TRBV7-3; D gene: -; J gene: TRBJ2-1; CDR3 DNA: TGTGCCAGCAGCTTGGGTCTGTCCTACAATGAGCAGTTCTTC; CDR3 protein: CASSLGLSYNEQFF
clone size: -; V gene: TRBV11-2; D gene: -; J gene: TRBJ1-1; CDR3 DNA: TGTGCCAGCAGCTTAGGGTTCCAGAACGAAGCTTTCTTT; CDR3 protein: CASSLGFQNEAFF
clone size: -; V gene: TRBV4-2; D gene: TRBD1; J gene: TRBJ1-6; CDR3 DNA: TGTGCCAGCAGCCAAGAATGGGGACAGCGAAATTCACCCCTCCACTTT; CDR3 protein: CASSQEWGQRNSPLHF
clone size: once; V gene: TRBV9; D gene: -; J gene: TRBJ1-2; CDR3 DNA: TGTGCCAGCAGCGTAGATGGGCGGGGGGATTCCTATGGCTACACCTTC; CDR3 protein: CASSVDGRGDSYGYTF
clone size: -; V gene: TRBV6-5; D gene: -; J gene: TRBJ1-2; CDR3 DNA: TGTGCCAGCCGGGGGGCGCGTGGCTACACCTTC; CDR3 protein: CASRGARGYTF